A selection of T cell receptor beta chains follows, all from one sample in a study of blood T cell repertoires in COVID-19. Repertoires were generated with immunoSEQ multiplex PCR, while TCRdb's copy carries only in-frame clones and drops some. The table has 100,000 to 150,000 clones, roughly 86% seen once; the top ten hold more than 9.5%. The sequencing sample was made of peripheral blood. Receptors originate from a woman between 70 and 85 years old with COVID-19, enrolled during active disease. CDR3s leave out the opening cysteine and the closing phenylalanine or tryptophan. D genes are given only for firm matches.

NA,TRBV5-1,ASSLRGQNTGELF
NA,TRBV5-6,ASSAGTHYEQY
NA,TRBV7-9,ASSLGLGAPGGYT
TRBD2,TRBV18,ASSPRTSGPETQY
NA,TRBV6-5,ASSYSAGYTEAF
TRBD1,TRBV7-9,ASSLEGTEFKAF
TRBD1,TRBV19,ASKDRDGDQPQH
TRBD1,TRBV5-6,ASSLGQGYNYGYT
TRBD2,TRBV7-2,ASRTVLAGPTDTQY
NA,TRBV11-2,ASSSPRGGWVATEAF
TRBD2,TRBV19,ASSPWTSGGAIDTQY
NA,TRBV6-5,ASNREANYGYT
TRBD1,TRBV28,ASSTQGARYTIY
NA,TRBV5-1,ASSHRIRGNTEAF
NA,TRBV15,ATSRGLARDTQY
NA,TRBV16,ASSESQDTEAF
NA,TRBV11-2,ASSFRAALQETQY
TRBD1,TRBV28,ASRTTGEVQPQH
NA,TRBV21-1,ASSLYEQY
TRBD1,TRBV5-1,ASSADRGAGNTIY
NA,TRBV11-2,ASSLGDPTSEAF
NA,TRBV5-4,ASSLVQGRTEAF
TRBD2,TRBV5-1,ASSFVAGDSEQF
NA,TRBV2,ASSERWGGSEKLF
NA,TRBV29-1,SVEEVAETQY
NA,TRBV6-5,ASRWAGFPDTQY
NA,TRBV2,ASSDLAGGQPQH
TRBD2,TRBV14,ASSRPGTSGGRGQY
NA,TRBV4-1,ASSPANYGYT
TRBD2,TRBV5-4,ASSSSGGAFTGELF
NA,TRBV28,ASSPPRYSYNSPLH
TRBD2,TRBV7-3,ASSLGLGLAINEQF
NA,TRBV28,ASSPTRGFSYEQY
NA,TRBV12-3/TRBV12-4,ASSTGGADTQY
TRBD2,TRBV4-2,ASSQADLSGAGANVLT
NA,TRBV10-2,ASSESGSNQPQH
NA,TRBV14,ASSQDGGADTGELF
TRBD1,TRBV3-1/TRBV3-2,ASSLSGQVGGYSNQPQH
NA,TRBV2,ASSLDIDNYGYT
NA,TRBV11-2,ASSFAWEDYSYNEQF
TRBD1,TRBV30,AWSAPAGQRNSPLH
TRBD1,TRBV19,ASSVDRGQAGYT
NA,TRBV30,AWSLVGGGYTEAF
NA,TRBV9,ASSAETSSYNEQF
TRBD1,TRBV5-6,ASSYLTGSSYNEQF
NA,TRBV2,ASIPDRTSRYT
NA,TRBV7-9,ASSLLINTGELF
NA,TRBV5-3,ATVPPYTDTQY
NA,TRBV5-1,ASSEQHRVTEKLF
NA,TRBV4-1,ASSQDELVGELF
NA,TRBV28,ASSPVTGVMNTEAF
NA,TRBV20-1,SASRGVGPAYSEQY
NA,TRBV15,ATSRGEAGAGGGYT